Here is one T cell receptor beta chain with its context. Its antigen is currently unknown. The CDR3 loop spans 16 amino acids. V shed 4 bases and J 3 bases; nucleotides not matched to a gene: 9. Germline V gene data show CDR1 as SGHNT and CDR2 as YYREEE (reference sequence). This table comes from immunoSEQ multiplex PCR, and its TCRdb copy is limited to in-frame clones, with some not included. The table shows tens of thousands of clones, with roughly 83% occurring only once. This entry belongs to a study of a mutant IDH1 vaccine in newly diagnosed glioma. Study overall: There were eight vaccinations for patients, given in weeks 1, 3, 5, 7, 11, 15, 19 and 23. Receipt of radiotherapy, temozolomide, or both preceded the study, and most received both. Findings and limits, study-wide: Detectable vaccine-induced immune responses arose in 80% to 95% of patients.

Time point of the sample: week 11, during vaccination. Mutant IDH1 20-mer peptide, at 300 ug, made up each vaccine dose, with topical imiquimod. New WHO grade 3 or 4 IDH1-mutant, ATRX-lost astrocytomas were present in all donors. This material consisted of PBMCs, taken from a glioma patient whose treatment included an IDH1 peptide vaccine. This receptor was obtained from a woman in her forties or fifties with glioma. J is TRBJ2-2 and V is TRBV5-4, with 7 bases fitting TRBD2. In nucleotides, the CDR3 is TGTGCCAGCAGCCGACGAGGAGGGAGGGACACCGGGGAGCTGTTTTTT. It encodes CASSRRGGRDTGELFF.